This TCR beta chain appears in the sequencing data of a study of T cell repertoires in aging, cancer and after chemotherapy. Study-level findings and limits: Untreated cancer patients had significantly lower blood TCR diversity than age-matched healthy donors.

CDR1 and CDR2 from the germline V gene are SGHVS and FNYEAQ. The CDR3 has 16 amino acids. V was trimmed by 5 bases and J by 2 bases, leaving 16 bases between them. Multiplex touch-down PCR with TRB-A/B primers amplified rearranged V-D-J TRB sequences. Via MiXCR, TCRdb re-called the multiplex PCR reads, giving one row per CDR3 protein. This sample has roughly 6,000 distinct CDR3 sequences, with roughly 40% found just once. Only one count was recorded for this clonotype. The antigen is unknown. Peripheral blood genomic DNA, not sorted cells or RNA, was the template. The sequenced sample was blood. J is TRBJ1-5 and V is TRBV7-6; TRBD1 might be the D (5 bases). The sequence derives from a human donor with a blood cancer. The CDR3 nucleotides are TGTGCCAGCAGCCAAGTCAGCAGGGCAGGCAATCAGCCCCAGCATTTT. As protein: CASSQVSRAGNQPQHF.